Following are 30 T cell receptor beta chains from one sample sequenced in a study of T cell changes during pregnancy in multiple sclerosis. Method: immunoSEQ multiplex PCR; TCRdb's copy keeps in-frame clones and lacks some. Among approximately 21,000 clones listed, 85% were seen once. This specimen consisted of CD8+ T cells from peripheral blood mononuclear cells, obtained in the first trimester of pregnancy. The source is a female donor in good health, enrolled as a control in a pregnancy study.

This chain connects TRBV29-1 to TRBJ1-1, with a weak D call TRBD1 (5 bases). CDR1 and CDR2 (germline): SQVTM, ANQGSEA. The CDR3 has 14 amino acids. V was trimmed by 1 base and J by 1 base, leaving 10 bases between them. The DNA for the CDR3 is TGCAGCGTTGAAGTTCAGGGCTCGAACACTGAAGCTTTCTTT. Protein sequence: CSVEVQGSNTEAFF.

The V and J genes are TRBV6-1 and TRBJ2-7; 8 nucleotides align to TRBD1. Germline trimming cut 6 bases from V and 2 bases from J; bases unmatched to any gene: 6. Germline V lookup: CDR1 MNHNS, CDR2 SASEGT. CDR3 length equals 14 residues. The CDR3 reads CASSLTGEAYEQYF. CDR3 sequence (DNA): TGTGCCAGCAGCTTGACAGGGGAGGCCTACGAGCAGTACTTC.

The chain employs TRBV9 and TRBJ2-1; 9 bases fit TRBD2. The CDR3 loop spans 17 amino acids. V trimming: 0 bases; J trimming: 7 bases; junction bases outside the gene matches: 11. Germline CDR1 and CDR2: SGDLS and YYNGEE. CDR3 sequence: CASSVAGLAGSRNEQFF. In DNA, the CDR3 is TGTGCCAGCAGCGTAGCTGGTCTAGCGGGGTCTAGGAATGAGCAGTTCTTC.

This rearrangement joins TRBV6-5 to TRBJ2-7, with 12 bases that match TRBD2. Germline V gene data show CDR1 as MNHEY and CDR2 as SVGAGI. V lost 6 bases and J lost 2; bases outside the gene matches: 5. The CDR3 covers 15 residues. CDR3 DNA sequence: TGTGCCAGCAGCTCTTCTAGCGGGGGGGCCTACGAGCAGTACTTC. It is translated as CASSSSSGGAYEQYF.

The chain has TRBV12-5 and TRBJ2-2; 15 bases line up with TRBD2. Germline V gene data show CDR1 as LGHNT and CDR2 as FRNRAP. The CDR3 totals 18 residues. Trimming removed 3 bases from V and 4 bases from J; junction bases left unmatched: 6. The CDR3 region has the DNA TGTGCTAGTGGTTTTAGGACTAGCGGGGGGGCGAGCACCGGGGAGCTGTTTTTT. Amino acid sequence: CASGFRTSGGASTGELFF.

The CDR3 nucleotides read TGTGCCACCAGCAGAGTGGCTAGCGGCACAGATACGCAGTATTTT. Amino acid sequence: CATSRVASGTDTQYF. This sequence joins TRBV15 and TRBJ2-3; tentatively, D is TRBD2 (6 bases). Germline lookup yields CDR1 LNHNV and CDR2 YYDKDF (reference sequence). CDR3 length: 15 residues. V shed 1 base and J shed 1 base, with 9 bases lying between them.

CDR3 loop: CATTPEVGQNTEAFF. The CDR3 nucleotides are TGTGCCACCACCCCGGAAGTTGGACAGAACACTGAAGCTTTCTTT. The chain employs TRBV15 and TRBJ1-1; maybe TRBD1 (5 bases). This CDR3 has 15 amino acids. CDR1 is LNHNV, CDR2 YYDKDF, per germline (reference sequence). Trimming removed 7 bases from V and 1 base from J, with 16 bases in between.

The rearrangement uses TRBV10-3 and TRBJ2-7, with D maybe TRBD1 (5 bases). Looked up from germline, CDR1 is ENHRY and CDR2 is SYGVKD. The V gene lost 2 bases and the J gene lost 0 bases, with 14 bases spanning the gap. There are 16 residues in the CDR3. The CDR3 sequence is CAISEPPTTGSYEQYF. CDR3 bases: TGTGCCATCAGTGAGCCACCAACCACAGGCTCCTACGAGCAGTACTTC.

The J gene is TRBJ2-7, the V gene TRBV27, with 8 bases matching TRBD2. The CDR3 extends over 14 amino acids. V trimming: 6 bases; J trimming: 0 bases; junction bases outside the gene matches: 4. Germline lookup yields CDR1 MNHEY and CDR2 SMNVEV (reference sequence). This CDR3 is CASRIAGSSYEQYF. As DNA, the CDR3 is TGTGCCAGCAGGATAGCGGGGAGCTCCTACGAGCAGTACTTC.

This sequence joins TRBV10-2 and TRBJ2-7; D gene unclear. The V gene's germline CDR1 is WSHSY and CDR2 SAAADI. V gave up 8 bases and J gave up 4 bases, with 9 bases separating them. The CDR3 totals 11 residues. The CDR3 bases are TGCGCCAGCTCCTACGAATACGAGCAGTACTTC. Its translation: CASSYEYEQYF.

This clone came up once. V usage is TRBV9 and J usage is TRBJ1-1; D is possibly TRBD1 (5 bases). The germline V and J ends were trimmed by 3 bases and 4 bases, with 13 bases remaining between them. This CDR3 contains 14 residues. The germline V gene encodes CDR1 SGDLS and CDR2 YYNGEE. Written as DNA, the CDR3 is TGTGCCAGCAGCGCGACAGACCCTAGCACTGAAGCTTTCTTT. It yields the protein CASSATDPSTEAFF.

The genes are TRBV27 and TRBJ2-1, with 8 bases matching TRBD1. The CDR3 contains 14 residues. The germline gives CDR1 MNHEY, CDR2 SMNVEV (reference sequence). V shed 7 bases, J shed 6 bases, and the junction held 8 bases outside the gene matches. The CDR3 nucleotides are TGTGCCAGCACCTCATGGGACAGGCGCAATGAGCAGTTCTTC. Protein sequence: CASTSWDRRNEQFF.

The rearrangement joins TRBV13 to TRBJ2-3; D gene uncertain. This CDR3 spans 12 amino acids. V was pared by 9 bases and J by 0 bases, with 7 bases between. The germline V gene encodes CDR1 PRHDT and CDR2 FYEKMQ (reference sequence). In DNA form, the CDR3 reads TGTGCCAGTACCGGGAGCACAGATACGCAGTATTTT. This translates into CASTGSTDTQYF.

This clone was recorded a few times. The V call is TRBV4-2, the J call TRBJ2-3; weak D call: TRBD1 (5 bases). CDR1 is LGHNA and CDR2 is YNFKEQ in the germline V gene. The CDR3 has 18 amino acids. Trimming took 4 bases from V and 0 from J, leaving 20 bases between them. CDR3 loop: CASSRDKRGGPSTDTQYF. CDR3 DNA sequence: TGTGCCAGCAGCCGCGATAAAAGGGGTGGCCCTAGCACAGATACGCAGTATTTT.

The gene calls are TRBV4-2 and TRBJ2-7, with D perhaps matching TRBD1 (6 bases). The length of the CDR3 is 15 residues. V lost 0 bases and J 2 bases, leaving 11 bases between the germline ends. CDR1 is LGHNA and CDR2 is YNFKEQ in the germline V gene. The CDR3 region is CASSQEVGAAYEQYF. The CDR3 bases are TGTGCCAGCAGCCAAGAGGTGGGGGCAGCCTACGAGCAGTACTTC.

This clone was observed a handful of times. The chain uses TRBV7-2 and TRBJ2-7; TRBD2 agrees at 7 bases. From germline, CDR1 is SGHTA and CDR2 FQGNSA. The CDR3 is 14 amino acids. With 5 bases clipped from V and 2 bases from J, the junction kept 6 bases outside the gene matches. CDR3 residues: CASSVGLTAYEQYF. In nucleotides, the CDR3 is TGTGCCAGCAGCGTGGGACTAACGGCCTACGAGCAGTACTTC.

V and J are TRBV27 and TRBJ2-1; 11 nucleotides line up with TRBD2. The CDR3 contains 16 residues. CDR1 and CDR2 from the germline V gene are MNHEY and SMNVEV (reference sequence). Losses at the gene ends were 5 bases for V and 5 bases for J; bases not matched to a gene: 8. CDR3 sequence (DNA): TGTGCCAGCAGTAAGACTAGCGGGATGGGCGACAATGAGCAGTTCTTC. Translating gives CASSKTSGMGDNEQFF.

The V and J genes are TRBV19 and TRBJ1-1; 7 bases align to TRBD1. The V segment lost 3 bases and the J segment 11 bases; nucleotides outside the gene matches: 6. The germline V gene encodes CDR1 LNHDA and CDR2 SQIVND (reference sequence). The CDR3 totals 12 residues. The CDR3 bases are TGTGCCAGTAGTATCCCGACAGGGACGGCTTTCTTT. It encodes CASSIPTGTAFF.

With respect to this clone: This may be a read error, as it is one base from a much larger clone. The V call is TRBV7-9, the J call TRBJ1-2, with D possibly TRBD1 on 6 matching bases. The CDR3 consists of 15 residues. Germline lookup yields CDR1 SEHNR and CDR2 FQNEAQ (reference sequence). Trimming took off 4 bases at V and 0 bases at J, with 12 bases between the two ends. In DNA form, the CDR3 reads TGTGCCAGCAGCTCGGGGACAATAGCTAACTATGGCTACACCTTC. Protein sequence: CASSSGTIANYGYTF.

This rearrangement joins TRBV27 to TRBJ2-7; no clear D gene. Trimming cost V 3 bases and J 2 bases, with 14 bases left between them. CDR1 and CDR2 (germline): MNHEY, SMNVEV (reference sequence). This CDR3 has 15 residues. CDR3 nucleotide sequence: TGTGCCAGCAGTTTTCGTTTGGGCAGAGCCTACGAGCAGTACTTC. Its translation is CASSFRLGRAYEQYF.

The CDR3 reads CASSKGPGTGMDEQYF. The CDR3 DNA follows: TGTGCCAGCAGCAAAGGGCCGGGGACAGGGATGGACGAGCAGTACTTC. The V gene is TRBV21-1, the J gene TRBJ2-7; the table gives TRBD1 as D, unverified against the DNA. TRBV21-1 is listed as a pseudogene. This CDR3 has 16 amino acids.

The CDR3 region has the DNA TGTGCCAGCAGTGAAAGGGCGACAGCCAACACTGAAGCTTTCTTT. This translates into CASSERATANTEAFF. V usage is TRBV6-4 and J usage is TRBJ1-1, with a tentative D call TRBD1 (5 bases). The CDR3 has 15 amino acids. Germline-derived CDR1 and CDR2 are MRHNA and SNTAGT. Deletions cut 3 bases from V and 2 bases from J, with 13 bases between.

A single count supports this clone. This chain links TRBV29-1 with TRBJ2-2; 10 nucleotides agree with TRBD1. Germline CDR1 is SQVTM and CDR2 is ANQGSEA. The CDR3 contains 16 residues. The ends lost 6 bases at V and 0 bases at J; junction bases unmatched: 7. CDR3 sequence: CSVAGTGVSNTGELFF. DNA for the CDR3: TGCAGCGTCGCCGGGACAGGGGTCTCGAACACCGGGGAGCTGTTTTTT.

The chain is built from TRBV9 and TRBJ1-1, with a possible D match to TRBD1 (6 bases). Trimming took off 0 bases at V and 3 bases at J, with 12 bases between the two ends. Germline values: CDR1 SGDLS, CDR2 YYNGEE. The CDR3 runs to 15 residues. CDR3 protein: CASSVGGGPDTEAFF. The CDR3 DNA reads TGTGCCAGCAGCGTAGGGGGGGGGCCGGACACTGAAGCTTTCTTT.

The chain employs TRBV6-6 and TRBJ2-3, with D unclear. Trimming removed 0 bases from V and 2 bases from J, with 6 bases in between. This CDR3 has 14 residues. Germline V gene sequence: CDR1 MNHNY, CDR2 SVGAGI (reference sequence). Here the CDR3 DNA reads TGTGCCAGCAGTTACTCGGAGCCCACAGATACGCAGTATTTT. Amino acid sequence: CASSYSEPTDTQYF.

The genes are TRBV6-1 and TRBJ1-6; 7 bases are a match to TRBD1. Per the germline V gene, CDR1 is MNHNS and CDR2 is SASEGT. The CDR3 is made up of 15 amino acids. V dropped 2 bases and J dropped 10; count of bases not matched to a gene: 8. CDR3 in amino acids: CASSESAGGPSPLHF. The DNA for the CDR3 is TGTGCCAGCAGTGAATCAGCAGGGGGACCCTCACCCCTCCACTTT.

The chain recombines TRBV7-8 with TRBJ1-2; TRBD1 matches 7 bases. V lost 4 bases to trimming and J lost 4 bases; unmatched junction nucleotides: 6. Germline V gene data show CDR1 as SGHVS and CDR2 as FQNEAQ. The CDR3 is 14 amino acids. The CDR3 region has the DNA TGTGCCAGCAGCTCAACAGGGGATGGCTATGGCTACACCTTC. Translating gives CASSSTGDGYGYTF.

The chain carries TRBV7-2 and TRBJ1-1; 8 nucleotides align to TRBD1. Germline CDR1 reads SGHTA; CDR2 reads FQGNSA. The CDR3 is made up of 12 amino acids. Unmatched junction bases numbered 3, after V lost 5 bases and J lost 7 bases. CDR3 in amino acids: CASSIGQGEAFF. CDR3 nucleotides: TGTGCCAGCAGCATCGGACAGGGTGAAGCTTTCTTT.

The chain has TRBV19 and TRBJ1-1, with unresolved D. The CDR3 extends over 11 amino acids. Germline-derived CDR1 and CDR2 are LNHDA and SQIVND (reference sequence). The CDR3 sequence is CASFKYTEAFF. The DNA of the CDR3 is TGTGCGAGTTTCAAATACACTGAAGCTTTCTTT. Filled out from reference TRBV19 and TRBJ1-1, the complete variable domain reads DGGITQSPKYLFRKEGQNVTLSCEQNLNHDAMYWYRQDPGQGLRLIYYSQIVNDFQKGDIAEGYSVSREKKESFPLTVTSAQKNPTAFYLCASFKYTEAFFGQGTRLTVV.

The CDR3 here is CASSPSPRYTEAFF. Written as DNA, the CDR3 is TGCGCCAGCAGCCCGTCTCCCCGGTACACTGAAGCTTTCTTT. The V and J genes are TRBV4-1 and TRBJ1-1; D is unclear. CDR1 MGHRA and CDR2 YSYEKL come from the germline V gene. Trimming cost V 4 bases and J 3 bases, with 12 bases left between them. This CDR3 spans 14 amino acids.